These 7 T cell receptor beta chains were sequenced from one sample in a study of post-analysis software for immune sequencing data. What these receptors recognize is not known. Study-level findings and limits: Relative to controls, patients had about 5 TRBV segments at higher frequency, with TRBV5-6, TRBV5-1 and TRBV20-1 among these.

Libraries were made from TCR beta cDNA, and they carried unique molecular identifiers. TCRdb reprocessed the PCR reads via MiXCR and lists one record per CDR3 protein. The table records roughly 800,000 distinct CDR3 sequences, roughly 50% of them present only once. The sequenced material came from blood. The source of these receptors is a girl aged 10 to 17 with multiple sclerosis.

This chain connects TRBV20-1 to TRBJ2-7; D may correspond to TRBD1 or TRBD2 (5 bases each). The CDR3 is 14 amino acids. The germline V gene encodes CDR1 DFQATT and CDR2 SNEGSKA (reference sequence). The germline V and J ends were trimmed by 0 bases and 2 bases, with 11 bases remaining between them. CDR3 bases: TGCAGTGCTAGAGATAGGGACCGCCCCTACGAGCAGTACTTC. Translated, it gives CSARDRDRPYEQYF.

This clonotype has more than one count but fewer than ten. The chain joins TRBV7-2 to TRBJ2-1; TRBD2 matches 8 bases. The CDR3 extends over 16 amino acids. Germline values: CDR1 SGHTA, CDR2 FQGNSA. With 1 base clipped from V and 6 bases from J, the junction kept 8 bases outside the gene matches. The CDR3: CASSLDLGLGANEQFF. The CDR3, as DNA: TGTGCCAGCAGCTTAGATTTGGGACTAGGGGCCAATGAGCAGTTCTTC.

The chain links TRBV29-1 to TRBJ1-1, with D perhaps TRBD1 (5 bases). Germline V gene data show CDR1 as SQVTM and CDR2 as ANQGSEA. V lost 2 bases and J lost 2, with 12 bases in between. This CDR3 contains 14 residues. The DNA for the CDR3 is TGCAGCGTTGAACCAGGGACCTTTAACACTGAAGCTTTCTTT. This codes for CSVEPGTFNTEAFF. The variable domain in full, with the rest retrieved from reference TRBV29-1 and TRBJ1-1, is SAVISQKPSRDICQRGTSLTIQCQVDSQVTMMFWYRQQPGQSLTLIATANQGSEATYESGFVIDKFPISRPNLTFSTLTVSNMSPEDSSIYLCSVEPGTFNTEAFFGQGTRLTVV.

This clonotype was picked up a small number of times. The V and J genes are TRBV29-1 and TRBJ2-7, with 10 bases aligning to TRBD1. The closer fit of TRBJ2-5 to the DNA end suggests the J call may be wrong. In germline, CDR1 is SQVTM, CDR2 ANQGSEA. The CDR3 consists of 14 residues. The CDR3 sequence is CSVGDRGRWETQYF. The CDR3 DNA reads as TGCAGCGTTGGAGACAGGGGGCGCTGGGAGACCCAGTACTTC.

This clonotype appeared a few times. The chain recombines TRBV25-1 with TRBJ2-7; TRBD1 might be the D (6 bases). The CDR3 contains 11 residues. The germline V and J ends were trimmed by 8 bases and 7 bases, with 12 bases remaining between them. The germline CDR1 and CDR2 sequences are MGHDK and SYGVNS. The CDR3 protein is CASGETGEQYF. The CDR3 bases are TGTGCCAGCGGAGAGACAGGAGAGCAGTACTTC.

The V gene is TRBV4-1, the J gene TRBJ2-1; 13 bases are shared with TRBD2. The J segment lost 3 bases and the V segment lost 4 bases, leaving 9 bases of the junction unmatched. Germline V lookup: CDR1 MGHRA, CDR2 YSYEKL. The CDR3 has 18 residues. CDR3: CASSLALTSGRHYNEQFF. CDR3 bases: TGCGCCAGCAGCCTCGCCCTGACTAGCGGGAGGCACTACAATGAGCAGTTCTTC.

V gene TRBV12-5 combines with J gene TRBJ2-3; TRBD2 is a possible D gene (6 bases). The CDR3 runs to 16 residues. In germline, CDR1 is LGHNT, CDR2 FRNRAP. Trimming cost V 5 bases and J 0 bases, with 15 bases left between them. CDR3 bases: TGTGCTAGTGGTCCGTGGGGGGTAACTAGCACAGATACGCAGTATTTT. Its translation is CASGPWGVTSTDTQYF.